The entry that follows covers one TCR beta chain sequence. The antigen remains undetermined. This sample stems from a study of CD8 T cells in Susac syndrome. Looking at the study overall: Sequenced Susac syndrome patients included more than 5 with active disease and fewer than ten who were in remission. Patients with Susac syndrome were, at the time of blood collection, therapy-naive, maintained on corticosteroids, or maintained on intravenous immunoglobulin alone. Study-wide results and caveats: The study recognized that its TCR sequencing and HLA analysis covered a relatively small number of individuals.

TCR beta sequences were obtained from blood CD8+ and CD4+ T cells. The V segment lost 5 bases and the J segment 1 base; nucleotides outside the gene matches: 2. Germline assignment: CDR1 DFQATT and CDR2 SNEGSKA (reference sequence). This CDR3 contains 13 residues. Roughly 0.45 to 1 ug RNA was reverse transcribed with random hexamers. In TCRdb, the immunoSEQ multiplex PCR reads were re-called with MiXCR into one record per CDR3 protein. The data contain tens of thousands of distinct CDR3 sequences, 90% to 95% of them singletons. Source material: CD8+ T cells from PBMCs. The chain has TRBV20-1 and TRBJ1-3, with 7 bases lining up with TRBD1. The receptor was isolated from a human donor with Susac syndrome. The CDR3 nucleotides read TGCAGTGCTGGGGACAGATCTGGAAACACCATATATTTT. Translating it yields CSAGDRSGNTIYF.